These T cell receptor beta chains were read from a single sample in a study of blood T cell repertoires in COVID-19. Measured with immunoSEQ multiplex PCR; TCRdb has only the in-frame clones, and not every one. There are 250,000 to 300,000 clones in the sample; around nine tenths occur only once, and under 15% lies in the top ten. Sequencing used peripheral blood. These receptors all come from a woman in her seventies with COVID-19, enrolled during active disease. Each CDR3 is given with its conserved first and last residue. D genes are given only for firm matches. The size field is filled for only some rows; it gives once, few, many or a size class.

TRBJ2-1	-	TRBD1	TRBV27	CASSLAGGYNEQFF	TGTGCCAGCAGTTTGGCAGGGGGCTACAATGAGCAGTTCTTC
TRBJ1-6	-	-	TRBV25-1	CASSDRAGAGSPLHF	TGTGCCAGCAGTGATCGTGCAGGGGCAGGTTCACCCCTCCACTTT
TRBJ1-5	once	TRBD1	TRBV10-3	CAISGQGDQPQHF	TGTGCCATCAGTGGACAGGGTGATCAGCCCCAGCATTTT
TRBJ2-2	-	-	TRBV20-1	CSASVSGGLGTGELFF	TGCAGTGCTAGTGTTTCGGGGGGCCTGGGCACCGGGGAGCTGTTTTTT
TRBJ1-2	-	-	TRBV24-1	CATSPTDGQIYGYTF	TGTGCCACCAGTCCTACGGATGGACAGATCTATGGCTACACCTTC
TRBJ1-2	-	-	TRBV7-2	CASSLDSRGYGYTF	TGTGCCAGCAGCTTAGATTCCAGGGGCTATGGCTACACCTTC
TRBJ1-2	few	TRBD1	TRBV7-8	CASSQGGTVMSYGYTF	TGTGCCAGCAGCCAAGGGGGGACAGTAATGTCCTATGGCTACACCTTC
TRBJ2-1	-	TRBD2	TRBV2	CASSEVAGAYYNEQFF	TGTGCCAGCAGTGAGGTAGCGGGGGCCTACTACAATGAGCAGTTCTTC
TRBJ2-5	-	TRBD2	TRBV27	CASSLGLAGGPWEETQYF	TGTGCCAGCAGTTTGGGACTAGCGGGGGGGCCTTGGGAAGAGACCCAGTACTTC
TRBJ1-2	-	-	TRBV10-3	CAISQEGRGYTF	TGTGCCATCAGCCAGGAGGGGAGGGGCTACACCTTC
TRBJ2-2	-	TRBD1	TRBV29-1	CSIRDRENTGELFF	TGCAGCATAAGGGACAGGGAAAACACCGGGGAGCTGTTTTTT
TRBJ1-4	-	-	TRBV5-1	CASSLFAATNEKLFF	TGCGCCAGCAGCTTGTTTGCAGCAACTAATGAAAAACTGTTTTTT
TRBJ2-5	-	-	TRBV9	CASSVGRMETQYF	TGTGCCAGCAGCGTCGGCAGGATGGAGACCCAGTACTTC
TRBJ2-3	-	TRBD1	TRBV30	CAWSVWADRGTDTQYF	TGTGCCTGGAGTGTTTGGGCGGACAGGGGTACAGATACGCAGTATTTT
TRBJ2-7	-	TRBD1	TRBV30	CAWSAPDRPYEQYF	TGTGCCTGGAGTGCCCCGGACAGGCCCTACGAGCAGTACTTC
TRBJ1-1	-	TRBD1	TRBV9	CASSPTDRGTEAFF	TGTGCCAGCAGCCCTACGGACAGGGGCACTGAAGCTTTCTTT
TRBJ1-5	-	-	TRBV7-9	CASSLQGLWPQHF	TGTGCCAGCAGCTTACAGGGGTTATGGCCCCAGCATTTT
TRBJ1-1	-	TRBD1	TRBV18	CASSPRQGAAFF	TGTGCCAGCTCACCCCGACAGGGTGCAGCTTTCTTT
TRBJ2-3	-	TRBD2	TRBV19	CASSPRLALLDTQYF	TGTGCCAGTAGCCCGAGACTAGCGTTGTTAGATACGCAGTATTTT
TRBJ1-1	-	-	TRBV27	CASSRGGTEAFF	TGTGCCAGCAGTCGGGGGGGAACTGAAGCTTTCTTT
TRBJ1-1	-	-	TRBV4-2	CASSQGEGAVGEAFF	TGTGCCAGCAGCCAAGGGGAAGGGGCAGTAGGTGAAGCTTTCTTT
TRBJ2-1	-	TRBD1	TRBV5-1	CASSLGQGNEQFF	TGCGCCAGCAGCTTGGGACAGGGGAATGAGCAGTTCTTC
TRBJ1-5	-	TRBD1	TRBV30	CAWSVEGATQPQHF	TGTGCCTGGAGTGTAGAGGGGGCTACCCAGCCCCAGCATTTT
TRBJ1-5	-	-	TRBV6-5	CASSLPGSNQPQHF	TGTGCCAGCAGTCTCCCAGGGAGCAATCAGCCCCAGCATTTT
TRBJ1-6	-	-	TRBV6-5	CASSYEGSYNSPLHF	TGTGCCAGCAGTTACGAGGGCTCCTATAATTCACCCCTCCACTTT
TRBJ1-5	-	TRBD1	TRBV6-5	CASSMTGANQPQHF	TGTGCCAGCAGTATGACAGGGGCCAATCAGCCCCAGCATTTT
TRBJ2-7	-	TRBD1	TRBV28	CASSPGTVEEEGYF	TGTGCCAGCAGTCCCGGGACAGTTGAAGAAGAGGGGTACTTC
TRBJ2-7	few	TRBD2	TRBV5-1	CARPPHLAGGTGQYF	TGCGCCAGACCACCGCACTTAGCGGGGGGGACCGGGCAGTACTTC
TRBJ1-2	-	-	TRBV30	CAWSYERENYGYTF	TGTGCCTGGAGTTACGAGCGGGAAAACTATGGCTACACCTTC
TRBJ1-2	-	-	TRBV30	CAWSVSRGGYGYTF	TGTGCCTGGAGTGTCTCACGGGGTGGCTATGGCTACACCTTC
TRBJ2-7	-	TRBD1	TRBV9	CASSPQGAAYEQYF	TGTGCCAGCAGTCCACAGGGGGCAGCCTACGAGCAGTACTTC